The 17 T cell receptor beta chains below were found in one sample sequenced in a study of blood T cell repertoires in COVID-19. Clones were read by immunoSEQ multiplex PCR, and TCRdb kept only the in-frame ones, dropping some. The sample yields approximately 170,000 clones, about 92% seen once. Sequences were obtained from peripheral blood. These TCRs come from a man aged 55-75 years with active or convalescent COVID-19.

The chain is built from TRBV3-1 (or the pseudogene TRBV3-2) and TRBJ2-5, with TRBD1 matching over 8 bases. The CDR3 is 17 amino acids. Germline CDR1 reads LGHDT; CDR2 reads YNNKEL (reference sequence). V lost 5 bases to trimming and J lost 4 bases; unmatched junction nucleotides: 15. CDR3 sequence (DNA): TGTGCCAGCAGCACGGTCTGGCGGACAGGGAGGTCAGAGACCCAGTACTTC. Protein product: CASSTVWRTGRSETQYF.

V gene TRBV27 combines with J gene TRBJ1-2; 8 bases align to TRBD1. There are 13 residues in the CDR3. Looked up from germline, CDR1 is MNHEY and CDR2 is SMNVEV (reference sequence). V gave up 0 bases and J gave up 7 bases; unmatched junction bases: 1. DNA for the CDR3: TGTGCCAGCAGTTTATCGGACAGGGCTGGCTACACCTTC. Protein: CASSLSDRAGYTF.

The chain joins TRBV5-8 to TRBJ1-2; 8 bases line up with TRBD1. CDR1 and CDR2 from the germline V gene are SGHTS and YDEGEE. This CDR3 has 13 amino acids. J lost 4 bases, V lost 4 bases, and 3 bases had no gene match. In DNA form, the CDR3 reads TGTGCCAGCAGCGCCGACAGGGGCTATGGCTACACCTTC. Its protein is CASSADRGYGYTF. Filled out from reference TRBV5-8 and TRBJ1-2, the complete variable domain reads EAGVTQSPTHLIKTRGQQATLRCSPISGHTSVYWYQQALGLGLQFLLWYDEGEERNRGNFPPRFSGRQFPNYSSELNVNALELEDSALYLCASSADRGYGYTFGSGTRLTVV.

CDR3 in amino acids: CASSPFQTGAVETQYF. CDR3 bases: TGTGCCAGCTCACCATTCCAAACGGGTGCCGTAGAGACCCAGTACTTC. The rearrangement joins TRBV18 to TRBJ2-5; D remains ambiguous. CDR1 KGHSH and CDR2 LQKENI come from the germline V gene. This CDR3 region has 16 residues. Deletions cut 2 bases from V and 4 bases from J, with 17 bases between.

This chain connects TRBV7-6 to TRBJ1-1, with 10 bases fitting TRBD1. The CDR3 consists of 15 residues. The junction had 9 bases not matched to a gene; V was cut back by 5 bases and J by 6 bases. Germline V gene sequence: CDR1 SGHVS, CDR2 FNYEAQ. The CDR3 nucleotides read TGTGCCAGCAGCCTGACCGGGACAGGGGCGTCTGAAGCTTTCTTT. Its translation: CASSLTGTGASEAFF.

The V gene is TRBV27, the J gene TRBJ2-7, with TRBD2 identical over 12 bases. J gave up 6 bases and V 5 bases, and 8 bases lay outside the gene matches. This CDR3 region has 15 residues. Germline V gene sequence: CDR1 MNHEY, CDR2 SMNVEV (reference sequence). The CDR3 DNA follows: TGTGCCAGCAGTCCCCGACTAGCGGGAGCGGGCGAGCAGTACTTC. Residues: CASSPRLAGAGEQYF.

The chain combines TRBV6-1 with TRBJ2-7; D is uncertain. The CDR3 runs to 14 residues. The ends were cut back, 1 base at V and 0 bases at J, with 7 bases in the middle. Germline V gene sequence: CDR1 MNHNS, CDR2 SASEGT. The CDR3 loop reads CASSEGESSYEQYF. CDR3 in DNA: TGTGCCAGCAGTGAAGGCGAGAGCTCCTACGAGCAGTACTTC.

The chain recombines TRBV15 with TRBJ1-1; TRBD1 matches at 7 bases. CDR3 length: 15 amino acids. The ends lost 0 bases at V and 5 bases at J; junction bases unmatched: 6. The germline gives CDR1 LNHNV, CDR2 YYDKDF (reference sequence). The CDR3 spells CATSRETGYGTEAFF. CDR3 sequence (DNA): TGTGCCACCAGCAGAGAGACAGGGTATGGGACTGAAGCTTTCTTT. The whole variable domain, filled in from reference TRBV15 and TRBJ1-1, reads DAMVIQNPRYQVTQFGKPVTLSCSQTLNHNVMYWYQQKSSQAPKLLFHYYDKDFNNEADTPDNFQSRRPNTSFCFLDIRSPGLGDTAMYLCATSRETGYGTEAFFGQGTRLTVV.

The rearrangement links TRBV18 to TRBJ1-1; the D gene is possibly TRBD1 (5 bases). The CDR3 runs to 15 residues. V was trimmed by 6 bases and J by 0 bases, leaving 14 bases between them. Germline CDR1 reads KGHSH; CDR2 reads LQKENI. As DNA, the CDR3 is TGTGCCAGCTCTTGGGGGGGACGCCTGAACACTGAAGCTTTCTTT. Protein: CASSWGGRLNTEAFF.

The chain has TRBV7-2 and TRBJ1-2, with D possibly being TRBD1 (5 bases). Trimming pared 4 bases from V and 6 bases from J, leaving 15 bases between. CDR3 length: 14 amino acids. The germline gives CDR1 SGHTA, CDR2 FQGNSA. The chain's CDR3 is CASSSPWGSDGYTF. The CDR3 DNA is TGTGCCAGCAGCTCCCCATGGGGCTCGGATGGCTACACCTTC. Filled out from reference TRBV7-2 and TRBJ1-2, the complete variable domain reads GAGVSQSPSNKVTEKGKDVELRCDPISGHTALYWYRQSLGQGLEFLIYFQGNSAPDKSGLPSDRFSAERTGGSVSTLTIQRTQQEDSAVYLCASSSPWGSDGYTFGSGTRLTVV.

This chain joins TRBV5-8 and TRBJ2-6; 9 nucleotides line up with TRBD2. The germline CDR1 and CDR2 sequences are SGHTS and YDEGEE. This CDR3 is built from 17 residues. V was pared by 4 bases and J by 0 bases, with 5 bases of the junction left unmatched. The CDR3 DNA follows: TGTGCCAGCAGCGGGGGACTAGCCAGCTCTGGGGCCAACGTCCTGACTTTC. This encodes CASSGGLASSGANVLTF. The full variable domain, its missing parts supplied by reference TRBV5-8 and TRBJ2-6, is EAGVTQSPTHLIKTRGQQATLRCSPISGHTSVYWYQQALGLGLQFLLWYDEGEERNRGNFPPRFSGRQFPNYSSELNVNALELEDSALYLCASSGGLASSGANVLTFGAGSRLTVL.

This clone was detected once. The CDR3 loop is CASSQGDSNQPQHF. The CDR3 coding sequence is TGTGCCAGCTCACAAGGGGATAGCAATCAGCCCCAGCATTTT. The rearrangement links TRBV18 to TRBJ1-5, with D tentatively TRBD1 (5 bases). Germline lookup yields CDR1 KGHSH and CDR2 LQKENI. Trimming removed 4 bases from V and 0 bases from J, with 7 bases in between. The CDR3 has 14 residues.

CDR3 nucleotide sequence: TGTGCTAGTGGTTTGGTACTCGGGGGAGGCTACACCTTC. It encodes CASGLVLGGGYTF. The chain combines TRBV12-5 with TRBJ1-2, with D perhaps matching TRBD1 (5 bases). The CDR3 sequence is 13 residues long. Germline CDR1 and CDR2: LGHNT and FRNRAP. Trimming removed 0 bases from V and 8 bases from J, with 10 bases in between. Full variable domain (missing parts from reference TRBV12-5 and TRBJ1-2): DARVTQTPRHKVTEMGQEVTMRCQPILGHNTVFWYRQTMMQGLELLAYFRNRAPLDDSGMPKDRFSAEMPDATLATLKIQPSEPRDSAVYFCASGLVLGGGYTFGSGTRLTVV.

This rearrangement joins TRBV10-3 to TRBJ1-2; no clear D. This CDR3 has 12 amino acids. Trimming stripped 7 bases from V and 8 bases from J, with 14 bases between. Germline values: CDR1 ENHRY, CDR2 SYGVKD. The CDR3 reads CAITDGLGGYTF. The CDR3 region has the DNA TGTGCCATCACCGACGGACTGGGAGGCTACACCTTC.

The V and J genes are TRBV6-5 and TRBJ2-3; possible D gene TRBD2, 7 bases. Germline CDR1 is MNHEY and CDR2 is SVGAGI. This CDR3 is 14 amino acids long. Deletions cut 7 bases from V and 4 bases from J, with 15 bases between. CDR3 loop: CASTGWGGPDTQYF. CDR3 DNA sequence: TGTGCCAGCACTGGTTGGGGGGGCCCAGATACGCAGTATTTT.

This clone showed up just a few times. The genes are TRBV5-1 and TRBJ2-1; TRBD2 matches 16 bases. This CDR3 spans 20 amino acids. V shed 1 base, J shed 9 bases, and the junction held 16 bases outside the gene matches. Germline values: CDR1 SGHRS, CDR2 YFSETQ. The CDR3: CASSLTPGTSGRANPFEQFF. In DNA, the CDR3 is TGCGCCAGCAGCTTGACTCCCGGGACTAGCGGGAGGGCCAATCCATTTGAGCAGTTCTTC.

The chain recombines TRBV7-2 with TRBJ2-7, with 8 bases aligning to TRBD2. Germline V gene lookup returns CDR1 SGHTA and CDR2 FQGNSA. Trimming at V came to 1 base and at J to 2 bases, leaving 4 bases not matched to a gene. The CDR3 contains 15 residues. The CDR3 DNA reads as TGTGCCAGCAGCTTAGTGGGCGGGGGGCCCTACGAGCAGTACTTC. Protein: CASSLVGGGPYEQYF.